This is a list of T cell receptor beta chains from one sample in a study of T cell responses to AZD1222 COVID-19 vaccine. TCRdb's copy holds only in-frame clones and misses some; the assay was immunoSEQ multiplex PCR. The sample lists around 100,000 clones; roughly 93% were seen once. The sequencing used peripheral blood, collected on day 0 of AZD1222 vaccination. Receptors originate from an adult in good health. Both conserved end residues are part of each CDR3. The D gene is left open where the match is weak. The size field is filled for only some rows; it gives once, few, many or a size class.

v_gene: TRBV7-8
j_gene: TRBJ1-2
abundance: .
d_gene: .
CDR3aa: CASSLVEPGASDYGYTF
CDR3nt: TGTGCCAGCAGCTTAGTAGAGCCGGGGGCGTCTGACTATGGCTACACCTTC

v_gene: TRBV10-3
j_gene: TRBJ2-6
abundance: .
d_gene: .
CDR3aa: CAIRPDGANVLTF
CDR3nt: TGTGCCATCCGCCCCGATGGGGCCAACGTCCTGACTTTC

v_gene: TRBV7-7
j_gene: TRBJ2-7
abundance: .
d_gene: .
CDR3aa: CASSYRREGHYEQYF
CDR3nt: TGTGCTAGCAGCTACAGACGGGAAGGGCACTACGAGCAGTACTTC

v_gene: TRBV9
j_gene: TRBJ1-1
abundance: .
d_gene: TRBD1
CDR3aa: CASGQGSNTEAFF
CDR3nt: TGTGCCAGCGGACAGGGGAGCAACACTGAAGCTTTCTTT

v_gene: TRBV24-1
j_gene: TRBJ2-3
abundance: once
d_gene: TRBD2
CDR3aa: CATSEQTSGIDTQYF
CDR3nt: TGTGCCACCAGTGAGCAGACTAGCGGGATAGATACGCAGTATTTT

v_gene: TRBV10-1
j_gene: TRBJ1-1
abundance: .
d_gene: .
CDR3aa: CASSANRDTSNTEAFF
CDR3nt: TGCGCCAGCAGTGCGAACCGGGACACCTCGAACACTGAAGCTTTCTTT